The 8 T cell receptor beta chains listed next were all sequenced from one sample in a study of post-analysis software for immune sequencing data. Whole-study results and caveats: Roughly 5 TRBV segments, TRBV5-6, TRBV5-1 and TRBV20-1 among them, were found more frequent in patients than controls.

These receptors have no known antigen. Unique molecular identifiers were carried by the TCR beta cDNA libraries. TCRdb analysed the PCR reads with MiXCR anew, one entry per CDR3 protein. The sample shows hundreds of thousands of distinct CDR3 sequences, approximately 30% of them seen only once. Material: blood. These receptor sequences come from a girl aged 5-17 years with multiple sclerosis.

This clonotype was seen a few times. The chain recombines TRBV14 with TRBJ2-3; 8 positions agree with TRBD2. Germline CDR1 SGHDN, CDR2 FVKESK. CDR3 length: 15 residues. J lost 4 bases, V lost 4 bases, and 7 bases had no gene match. CDR3 nucleotide sequence: TGTGCCAGCAGCCGATCCGGGGGGGACCCAGATACGCAGTATTTT. This gives the protein CASSRSGGDPDTQYF.

This clonotype was picked up a small number of times. V usage is TRBV2 and J usage is TRBJ2-1; 7 nucleotides agree with TRBD2. Per germline, CDR1 SNHLY and CDR2 FYNNEI. The CDR3 has 13 residues. Germline trimming cut 0 bases from V and 12 bases from J; bases unmatched to any gene: 5. The CDR3 loop reads CASSEARGKGQFF. The CDR3 DNA follows: TGTGCCAGCAGTGAAGCGCGGGGGAAGGGGCAGTTCTTC.

The rearrangement links TRBV7-2 to TRBJ2-4, with 10 bases that match TRBD1. The tail of the sequence fits TRBJ2-7 better, so the J call may be wrong. Per germline, CDR1 SGHTA and CDR2 FQGNSA. CDR3 length equals 15 residues. CDR3 coding DNA: TGTGCCAGCAGCCTCGACAGGGGGCTAGGGTACGAGCAGTACTTC. Its protein product is CASSLDRGLGYEQYF.

There are a few counts of this clonotype. The chain carries TRBV2 and TRBJ1-4; D not certain. The V and J ends lost 1 base and 0 bases respectively, with 6 bases between them. The CDR3 has 15 residues. Germline V lookup: CDR1 SNHLY, CDR2 FYNNEI. CDR3 bases: TGTGCCAGCAGTGAAGGGCACGCAACTAATGAAAAACTGTTTTTT. Protein product: CASSEGHATNEKLFF. The full variable domain, rest sourced from reference TRBV2 and TRBJ1-4, is EPEVTQTPSHQVTQMGQEVILRCVPISNHLYFYWYRQILGQKVEFLVSFYNNEISEKSEIFDDQFSVERPDGSNFTLKIRSTKLEDSAMYFCASSEGHATNEKLFFGSGTQLSVL.

V gene TRBV7-2 combines with J gene TRBJ2-7; D not resolved. Germline CDR1 is SGHTA and CDR2 is FQGNSA. The CDR3 extends over 13 amino acids. Deletions cut 4 bases from V and 2 bases from J, with 9 bases between. In DNA, the CDR3 is TGTGCCAGCAGCTCCCAGTCGGCCTACGAGCAGTACTTC. Translating it yields CASSSQSAYEQYF. Based on the CDR3 plus reference TRBV7-2 and TRBJ2-7, the full variable domain is GAGVSQSPSNKVTEKGKDVELRCDPISGHTALYWYRQSLGQGLEFLIYFQGNSAPDKSGLPSDRFSAERTGGSVSTLTIQRTQQEDSAVYLCASSSQSAYEQYFGPGTRLTVT.

On this clonotype itself: Possible read error: a much larger clone is one base away. The gene calls are TRBV12-5 and TRBJ2-5; D call uncertain. The germline V gene has CDR1 LGHNT and CDR2 FRNRAP. This CDR3 spans 12 amino acids. DNA of the CDR3: TGTGCTAGTGGTTTGGGCCAAGGGACCCAGTACTTC. Encoded protein: CASGLGQGTQYF.

There are a few counts of this clonotype. The chain combines TRBV2 with TRBJ1-2; 9 bases align to TRBD1. Trimming took 4 bases from V and 6 from J; bases not matched to a gene: 12. Germline CDR1 reads SNHLY; CDR2 reads FYNNEI. The CDR3 is made up of 16 amino acids. In DNA, the CDR3 is TGTGCCAGCAGTGGGGGACAGGGCCGTTCATTGAATGGCTACACCTTC. This translates into CASSGGQGRSLNGYTF. Using reference TRBV2 and TRBJ1-2 for the parts outside the CDR3, the full variable domain is EPEVTQTPSHQVTQMGQEVILRCVPISNHLYFYWYRQILGQKVEFLVSFYNNEISEKSEIFDDQFSVERPDGSNFTLKIRSTKLEDSAMYFCASSGGQGRSLNGYTFGSGTRLTVV.

This clonotype was seen a handful of times. An end of the junction does not agree with germline; a read error may underlie this. The chain couples TRBV12-3 or TRBV12-4 to TRBJ1-5; a possible D gene is TRBD1 (6 bases). The CDR3 covers 14 residues. The CDR3 reads CDSSPDRRDQPQHF. The CDR3, as DNA: TGTGACAGCAGTCCCGACAGGCGGGATCAGCCCCAGCATTTT.